This TCR beta chain was identified during a study of blood T cell repertoires in COVID-19. Study details: COVID-19 samples from acute and convalescent phases originated in the United States, Italy and Spain. The cDNA or gDNA used as material had been derived from T cells, B-cell-depleted T cells, or PBMCs.

Per the authors' pipeline: Reference gene primer amplification gave nucleated cell count estimates. The assay was immunoSEQ multiplex PCR, and TCRdb's table has in-frame clones only and misses some. Clonal size and the V and J genes are those of that table, whereas D and trimming came from the DNA. The sample gives 60,000 to 65,000 clones, 88% of which show up once; roughly 3.5% is in the top ten. This CDR3 has 14 residues. The junction had 8 bases not matched to a gene; V was cut back by 5 bases and J by 5 bases. CDR1 and CDR2 (germline): SGHRS, YFSETQ. The TCR originated in a man aged 45-65 years with active COVID-19. Specimen: peripheral blood. The chain uses TRBV5-1 and TRBJ2-5; 8 bases align to TRBD2. The CDR3 sequence is CASRVSGAGETQYF. The CDR3 DNA reads TGCGCCAGCAGAGTTAGCGGGGCGGGGGAGACCCAGTACTTC.